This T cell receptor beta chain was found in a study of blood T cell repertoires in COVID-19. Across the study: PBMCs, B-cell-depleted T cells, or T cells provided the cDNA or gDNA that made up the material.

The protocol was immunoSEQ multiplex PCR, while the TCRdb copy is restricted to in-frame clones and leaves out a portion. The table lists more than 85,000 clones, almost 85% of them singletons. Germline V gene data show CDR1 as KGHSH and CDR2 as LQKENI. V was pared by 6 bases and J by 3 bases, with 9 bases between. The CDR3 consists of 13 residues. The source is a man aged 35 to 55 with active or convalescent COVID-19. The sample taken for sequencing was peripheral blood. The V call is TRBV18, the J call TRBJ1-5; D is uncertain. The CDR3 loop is CASSQTLNQPQHF. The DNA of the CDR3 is TGTGCCAGCTCCCAGACACTCAATCAGCCCCAGCATTTT.